This T cell receptor beta chain was recorded in a study of blood T cell repertoires in COVID-19. On the study more broadly: Whether acute or convalescent, the COVID-19 samples came from the United States, Italy and Spain. From T cells, B-cell-depleted T cells, or PBMCs came the material, which was cDNA or gDNA.

TCRdb's copy holds only in-frame clones and misses some; the assay was immunoSEQ multiplex PCR. The data show about 120,000 clones, roughly 90% seen once. V gave up 6 bases and J gave up 6 bases; unmatched junction bases: 7. Per germline, CDR1 SNHLY and CDR2 FYNNEI. The CDR3 is 14 residues long. V usage is TRBV2 and J usage is TRBJ2-3; 9 bases are a match to TRBD1. The receptor was isolated from a man aged 50 to 59 with active COVID-19. The sample consisted of peripheral blood. This CDR3 is CASSPGTGRDTQYF. Written as DNA, the CDR3 is TGTGCCAGCAGCCCCGGGACAGGGCGTGATACGCAGTATTTT.